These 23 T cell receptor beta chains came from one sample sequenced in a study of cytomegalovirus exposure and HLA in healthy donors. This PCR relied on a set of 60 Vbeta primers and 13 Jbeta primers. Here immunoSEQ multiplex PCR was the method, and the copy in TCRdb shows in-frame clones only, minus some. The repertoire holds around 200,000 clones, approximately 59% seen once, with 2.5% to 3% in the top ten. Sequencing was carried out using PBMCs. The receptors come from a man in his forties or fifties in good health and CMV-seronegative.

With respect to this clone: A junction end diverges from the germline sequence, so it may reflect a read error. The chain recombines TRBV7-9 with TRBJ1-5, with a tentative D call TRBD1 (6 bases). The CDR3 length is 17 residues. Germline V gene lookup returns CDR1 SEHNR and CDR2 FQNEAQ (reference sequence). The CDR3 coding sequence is TGTTCCAGCAGCCTATTTCCAGGGGAAAGAAGCAATCAGCCCCAGCATTTT. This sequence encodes CSSSLFPGERSNQPQHF.

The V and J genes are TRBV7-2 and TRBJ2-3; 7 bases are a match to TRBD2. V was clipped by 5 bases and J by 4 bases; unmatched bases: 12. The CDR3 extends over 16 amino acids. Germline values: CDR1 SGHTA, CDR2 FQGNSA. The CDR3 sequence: CASSKGYSGWSDTQYF. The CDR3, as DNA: TGTGCCAGCAGCAAGGGGTATAGCGGGTGGTCAGATACGCAGTATTTT.

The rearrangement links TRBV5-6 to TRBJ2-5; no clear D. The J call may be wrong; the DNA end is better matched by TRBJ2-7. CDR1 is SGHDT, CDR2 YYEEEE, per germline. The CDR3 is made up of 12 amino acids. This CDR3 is CASSLVVTEQYF. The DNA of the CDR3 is TGTGCCAGCAGCTTGGTCGTTACCGAGCAGTACTTC.

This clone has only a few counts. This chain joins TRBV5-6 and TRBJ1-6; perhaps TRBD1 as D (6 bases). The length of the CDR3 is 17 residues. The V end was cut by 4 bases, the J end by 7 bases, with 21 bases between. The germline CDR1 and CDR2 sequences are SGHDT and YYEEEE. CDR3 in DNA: TGTGCCAGCAGCCGCACTTTGGGGGGGCGAAGAAATTCACCCCTCCACTTT. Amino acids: CASSRTLGGRRNSPLHF.

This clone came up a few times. CDR3 region: CASTGQPRTEAFF. The CDR3 region has the DNA TGTGCCAGCACCGGACAGCCGCGGACTGAAGCTTTCTTT. V is TRBV6-1 and J is TRBJ1-1, with a weak D call TRBD1 (6 bases). The CDR3 consists of 13 residues. Germline CDR1 MNHNS, CDR2 SASEGT. The ends were cut back, 7 bases at V and 5 bases at J, with 14 bases in the middle.

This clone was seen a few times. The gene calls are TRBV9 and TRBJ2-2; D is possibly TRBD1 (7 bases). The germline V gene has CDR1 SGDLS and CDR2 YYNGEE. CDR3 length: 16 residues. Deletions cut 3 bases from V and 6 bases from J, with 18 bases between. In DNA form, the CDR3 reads TGTGCCAGCAGCGGAGGGGGCAGGAGGGTGTCCGGGGAGCTGTTTTTT. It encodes CASSGGGRRVSGELFF. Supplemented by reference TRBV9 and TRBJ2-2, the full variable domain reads DSGVTQTPKHLITATGQRVTLRCSPRSGDLSVYWYQQSLDQGLQFLIQYYNGEERAKGNILERFSAQQFPDLHSELNLSSLELGDSALYFCASSGGGRRVSGELFFGEGSRLTVL.

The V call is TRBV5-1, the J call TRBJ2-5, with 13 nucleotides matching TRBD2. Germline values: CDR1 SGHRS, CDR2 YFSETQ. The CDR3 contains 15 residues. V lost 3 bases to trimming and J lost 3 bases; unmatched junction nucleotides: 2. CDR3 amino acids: CASSSGLAGEETQYF. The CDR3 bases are TGCGCCAGCAGCTCCGGACTAGCGGGGGAAGAGACCCAGTACTTC.

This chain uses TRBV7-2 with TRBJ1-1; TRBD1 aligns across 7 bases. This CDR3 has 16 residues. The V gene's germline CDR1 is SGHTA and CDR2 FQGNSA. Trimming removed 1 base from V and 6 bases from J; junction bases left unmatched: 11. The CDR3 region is CASSLGQGWKNAEAFF. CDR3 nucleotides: TGTGCCAGCAGCTTAGGACAGGGATGGAAGAATGCTGAAGCTTTCTTT.

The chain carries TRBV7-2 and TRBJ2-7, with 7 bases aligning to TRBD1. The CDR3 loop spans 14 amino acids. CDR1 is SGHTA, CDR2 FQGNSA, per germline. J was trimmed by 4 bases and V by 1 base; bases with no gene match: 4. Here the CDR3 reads CASSLGQGVYEQYF. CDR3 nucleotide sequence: TGTGCCAGCAGCTTAGGGCAGGGGGTTTACGAGCAGTACTTC. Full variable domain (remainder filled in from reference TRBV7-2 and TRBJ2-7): GAGVSQSPSNKVTEKGKDVELRCDPISGHTALYWYRQSLGQGLEFLIYFQGNSAPDKSGLPSDRFSAERTGGSVSTLTIQRTQQEDSAVYLCASSLGQGVYEQYFGPGTRLTVT.

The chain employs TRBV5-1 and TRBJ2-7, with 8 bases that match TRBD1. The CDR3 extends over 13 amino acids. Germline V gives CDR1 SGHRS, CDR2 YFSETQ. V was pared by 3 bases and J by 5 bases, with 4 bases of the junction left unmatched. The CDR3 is CASSSDRGHEQYF. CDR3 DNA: TGCGCCAGCAGCTCTGACAGGGGCCACGAGCAGTACTTC.

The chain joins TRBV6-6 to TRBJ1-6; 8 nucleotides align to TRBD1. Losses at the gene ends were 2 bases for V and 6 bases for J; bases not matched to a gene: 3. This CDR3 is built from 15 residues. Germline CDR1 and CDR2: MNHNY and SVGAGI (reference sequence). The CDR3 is CASSYRTGGNSPLHF. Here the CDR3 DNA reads TGTGCCAGCAGTTACCGCACAGGGGGTAATTCACCCCTCCACTTT.

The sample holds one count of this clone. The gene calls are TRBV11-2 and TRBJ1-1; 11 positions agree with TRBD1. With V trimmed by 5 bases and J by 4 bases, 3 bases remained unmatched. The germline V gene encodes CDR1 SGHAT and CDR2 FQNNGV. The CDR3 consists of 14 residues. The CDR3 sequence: CASSPGQGATEAFF. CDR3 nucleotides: TGTGCCAGCAGCCCTGGACAGGGGGCCACTGAAGCTTTCTTT.

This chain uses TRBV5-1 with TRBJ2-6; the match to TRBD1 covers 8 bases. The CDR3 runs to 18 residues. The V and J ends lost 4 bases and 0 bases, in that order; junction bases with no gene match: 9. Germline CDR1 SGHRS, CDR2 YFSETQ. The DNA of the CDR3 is TGCGCCAGCAGCCTTCTAGGACAGGGCGTCTCTGGGGCCAACGTCCTGACTTTC. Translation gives CASSLLGQGVSGANVLTF.

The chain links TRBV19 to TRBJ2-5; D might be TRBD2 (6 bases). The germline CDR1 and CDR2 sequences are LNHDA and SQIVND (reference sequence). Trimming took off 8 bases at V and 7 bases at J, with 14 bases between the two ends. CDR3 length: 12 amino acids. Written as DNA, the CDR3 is TGTGCCAGTGGGGACTTTGTGAGGACCCAGTACTTC. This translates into CASGDFVRTQYF.

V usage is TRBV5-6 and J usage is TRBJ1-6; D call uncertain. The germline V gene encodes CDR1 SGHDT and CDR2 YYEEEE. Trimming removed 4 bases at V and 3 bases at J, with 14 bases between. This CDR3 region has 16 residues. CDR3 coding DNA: TGTGCCAGCAGCATATTGAGGCTAAACTATAATTCACCCCTCCACTTT. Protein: CASSILRLNYNSPLHF.

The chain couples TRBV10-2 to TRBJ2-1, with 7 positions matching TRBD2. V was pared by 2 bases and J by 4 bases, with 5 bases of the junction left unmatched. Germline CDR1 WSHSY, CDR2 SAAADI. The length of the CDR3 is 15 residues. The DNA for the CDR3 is TGCGCCAGCAGTGAGACTCTAGCGGCATACAATGAGCAGTTCTTC. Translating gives CASSETLAAYNEQFF.

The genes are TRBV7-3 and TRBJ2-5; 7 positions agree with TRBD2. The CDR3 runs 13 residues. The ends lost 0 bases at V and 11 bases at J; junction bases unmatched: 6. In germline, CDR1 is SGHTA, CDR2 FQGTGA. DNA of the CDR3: TGTGCCAGCAGCTTAACCCCGGCTAGCGGACAGTACTTC. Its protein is CASSLTPASGQYF.

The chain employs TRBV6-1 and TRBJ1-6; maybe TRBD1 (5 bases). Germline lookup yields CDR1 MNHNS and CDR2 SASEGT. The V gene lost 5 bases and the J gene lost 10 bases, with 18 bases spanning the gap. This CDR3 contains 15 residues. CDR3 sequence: CASSKNQGIGSPLHF. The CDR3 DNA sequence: TGTGCCAGCAGTAAGAACCAGGGAATTGGCTCACCCCTCCACTTT.

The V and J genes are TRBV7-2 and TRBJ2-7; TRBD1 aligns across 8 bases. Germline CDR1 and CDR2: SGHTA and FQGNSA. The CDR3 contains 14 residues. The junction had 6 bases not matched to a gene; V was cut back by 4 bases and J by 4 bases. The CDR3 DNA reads TGTGCCAGCAGCTCAAGGACAGGGAGGTACGAGCAGTACTTC. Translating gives CASSSRTGRYEQYF.

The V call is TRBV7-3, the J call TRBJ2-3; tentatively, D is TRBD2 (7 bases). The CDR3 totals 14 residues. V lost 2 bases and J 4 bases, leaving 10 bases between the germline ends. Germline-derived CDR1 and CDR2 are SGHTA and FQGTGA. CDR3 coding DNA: TGTGCCAGCAGCTTATCGGGGGGCGCAGATACGCAGTATTTT. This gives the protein CASSLSGGADTQYF. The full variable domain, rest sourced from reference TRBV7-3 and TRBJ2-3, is GAGVSQTPSNKVTEKGKYVELRCDPISGHTALYWYRQSLGQGPEFLIYFQGTGAADDSGLPNDRFFAVRPEGSVSTLKIQRTERGDSAVYLCASSLSGGADTQYFGPGTRLTVL.

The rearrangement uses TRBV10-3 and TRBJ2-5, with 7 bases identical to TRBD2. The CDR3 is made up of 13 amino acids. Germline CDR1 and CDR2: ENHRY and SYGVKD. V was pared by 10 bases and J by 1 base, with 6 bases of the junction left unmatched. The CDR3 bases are TGTGCCACCCTGGGGGGGGGCCAAGAGACCCAGTACTTC. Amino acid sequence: CATLGGGQETQYF.

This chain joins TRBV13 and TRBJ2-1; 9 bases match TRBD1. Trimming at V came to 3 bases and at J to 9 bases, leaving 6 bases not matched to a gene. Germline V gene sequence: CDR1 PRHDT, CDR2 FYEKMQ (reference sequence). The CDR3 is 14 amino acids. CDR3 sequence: CASSLEQGAGEQFF. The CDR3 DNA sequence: TGTGCCAGCAGCTTGGAACAGGGGGCGGGTGAGCAGTTCTTC. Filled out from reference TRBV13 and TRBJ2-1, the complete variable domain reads AAGVIQSPRHLIKEKRETATLKCYPIPRHDTVYWYQQGPGQDPQFLISFYEKMQSDKGSIPDRFSAQQFSDYHSELNMSSLELGDSALYFCASSLEQGAGEQFFGPGTRLTVL.

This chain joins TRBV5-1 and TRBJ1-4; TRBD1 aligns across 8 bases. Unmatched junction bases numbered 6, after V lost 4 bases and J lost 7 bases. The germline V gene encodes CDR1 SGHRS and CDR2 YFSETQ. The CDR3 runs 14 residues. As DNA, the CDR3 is TGCGCCAGCAGCGGGACAGGAGGGGTTGAAAAACTGTTTTTT. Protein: CASSGTGGVEKLFF.